This TCR beta chain was sequenced for a study of T cells after yellow fever vaccination. General study points: Most primary-vaccination clones reappeared after the booster (just under 98% CD4, 85% to 90% CD8). Abundant bulk-derived clonotypes could contaminate FACS-sorted repertoires. Only a small proportion of the clonotypes turned up in both the CD4 and the CD8 compartments, likely arising from convergent recombination.

V was pared by 5 bases and J by 1 base, with 12 bases between. This CDR3 contains 13 residues. Per germline, CDR1 DFQATT and CDR2 SNEGSKA (reference sequence). TCR cDNA was made by 5'RACE template switching, adding a universal primer site and UMIs. Via MiXCR, TCRdb re-called the 5' RACE reads, giving one row per CDR3 protein. This table has under 600,000 distinct CDR3 sequences, roughly 14% appearing once. Details on this clonotype: Antigen: not known.

The sample consisted of PBMCs, taken on the day of the yellow fever booster vaccination. This rearrangement joins TRBV20-1 to TRBJ2-7, with D tentatively TRBD1 (7 bases). This sequence originates from a young man who received the YFV17D yellow fever vaccine. This CDR3 reads CSAPQGGSYEQYF. DNA for the CDR3: TGCAGTGCTCCTCAGGGGGGATCCTACGAGCAGTACTTC.